One sample yielded the 25 T cell receptor beta chains listed below, sequenced in a study of control samples from healthy donors and cancer patients. Data came from immunoSEQ multiplex PCR; TCRdb stores just in-frame clones and leaves some out. The sample includes 40,000 to 50,000 clones, less than 95% seen only once; the top ten take roughly a quarter. Sequenced: blood. The receptors stem from a man aged 55 to 70 in good health.

The chain joins TRBV11-2 to TRBJ2-5, with TRBD1 matching 7 bases. This CDR3 contains 16 residues. Germline V gene data show CDR1 as SGHAT and CDR2 as FQNNGV. With 4 bases clipped from V and 9 bases from J, the junction kept 17 bases outside the gene matches. The CDR3 DNA is TGTGCCAGCAGCTCTTCCCCGGGACAGATACACGGGGCCCAGTACTTC. This sequence encodes CASSSSPGQIHGAQYF.

The V gene is TRBV6-5, the J gene TRBJ2-3; D gene ambiguous. Germline V gene sequence: CDR1 MNHEY, CDR2 SVGAGI. The V end lost 8 bases, the J end lost 3 bases, and 12 bases lay between the germline ends. The CDR3 runs 13 residues. The CDR3 reads CASCEVATDTQYF. As DNA, the CDR3 is TGTGCCAGCTGCGAGGTTGCAACAGATACGCAGTATTTT.

The chain employs TRBV2 and TRBJ1-5, with TRBD1 matching 8 bases. The CDR3 runs to 12 residues. Germline CDR1 and CDR2: SNHLY and FYNNEI. J gave up 7 bases and V 8 bases, and 4 bases lay outside the gene matches. The CDR3 loop is CASRTGPQPQHF. CDR3 coding DNA: TGTGCCAGCCGGACAGGGCCCCAGCCCCAGCATTTT.

The chain uses TRBV7-9 and TRBJ2-7; possibly TRBD1 for D (6 bases). The CDR3 has 12 residues. Germline V CDR1 and CDR2: SEHNR, FQNEAQ (reference sequence). V was clipped by 1 base and J by 6 bases, with 7 bases between them. CDR3 sequence reads: CASSLGGGEQYF. The CDR3 DNA follows: TGTGCCAGCAGCTTAGGAGGGGGCGAGCAGTACTTC.

The chain couples TRBV10-1 to TRBJ1-1; no firm D call. CDR1 and CDR2 (germline): WNHNN, SYGVQD (reference sequence). The ends were cut back, 2 bases at V and 4 bases at J, with 2 bases in the middle. The CDR3 has 11 residues. The CDR3 protein is CASSEGTEAFF. The CDR3 bases are TGCGCCAGCAGTGAGGGCACTGAAGCTTTCTTT.

The rearrangement joins TRBV2 to TRBJ2-2, with 10 bases lining up with TRBD1. V lost 4 bases, J lost 4 bases, and 3 bases stayed unmatched. Germline CDR1 and CDR2: SNHLY and FYNNEI. CDR3 length: 15 amino acids. In DNA, the CDR3 is TGTGCCAGCAGTGGGGGACAGGGGCGCACCGGGGAGCTGTTTTTT. Encoded protein: CASSGGQGRTGELFF.

In this sample, this clone turned up once. As DNA, the CDR3 is TGTGCCAGCAGTGAAGCGAGCAATCAGCCCCAGCATTTT. It encodes CASSEASNQPQHF. J is TRBJ1-5 and V is TRBV6-1; D unresolved. The CDR3 has 13 residues. The germline V gene encodes CDR1 MNHNS and CDR2 SASEGT. V dropped 0 bases and J dropped 1 base, with 1 base sitting between them.

The chain uses TRBV2 and TRBJ2-1, with a weak D call TRBD1 (6 bases). The CDR3 consists of 15 residues. The V gene lost 6 bases and the J gene lost 8 bases, with 20 bases spanning the gap. Germline V CDR1 and CDR2: SNHLY, FYNNEI. CDR3 DNA sequence: TGTGCCAGCAGCGCCACAGGGAGTCTGCTCCATGAGCAGTTCTTC. Its translation is CASSATGSLLHEQFF.

V and J are TRBV6-5 and TRBJ1-2; D perhaps matches TRBD1 (6 bases). Germline-derived CDR1 and CDR2 are MNHEY and SVGAGI. The V gene lost 4 bases and the J gene lost 4 bases, with 16 bases spanning the gap. This CDR3 is built from 15 residues. The CDR3 region has the DNA TGTGCCAGCAGTTCAACCAGGGGCCGTGCCTATGGCTACACCTTC. It codes for CASSSTRGRAYGYTF.

This clone appeared once. The chain recombines TRBV24-1 with TRBJ2-3, with D perhaps matching TRBD2 (5 bases). This CDR3 comprises 16 residues. V lost 0 bases and J lost 6, with 15 bases in between. CDR1 is KGHDR, CDR2 SFDVKD, per germline. As DNA, the CDR3 is TGTGCCACCAGTGATTTGGGTTCCGGGGTCAGGGATACGCAGTATTTT. Translation: CATSDLGSGVRDTQYF.

This sequence joins TRBV7-3 and TRBJ2-1; D is unresolved. The CDR3 is made up of 13 amino acids. The V end lost 6 bases, the J end lost 9 bases, and 15 bases lay between the germline ends. Germline V gives CDR1 SGHTA, CDR2 FQGTGA. CDR3 loop: CASRTGGSVEQFF. In DNA form, the CDR3 reads TGTGCCAGCAGGACTGGCGGTAGTGTTGAGCAGTTCTTC.

This clone was seen a handful of times. The junction and the germline gene differ at one end; a read error may be behind it. V and J are TRBV28 and TRBJ2-7, with D perhaps assigned TRBD1 or TRBD2 (5 bases each). This CDR3 has 13 amino acids. Germline assignment: CDR1 MDHEN and CDR2 SYDVKM. The CDR3 DNA reads TGTGCCAGCATTACGGCCGGGGCCTACGGGCAGTACTTC. Translated: CASITAGAYGQYF. The entire variable domain, with the rest obtained from reference TRBV28 and TRBJ2-7, is as follows: DVKVTQSSRYLVKRTGEKVFLECVQDMDHENMFWYRQDPGLGLRLIYFSYDVKMKEKGDIPEGYSVSREKKERFSLILESASTNQTSMYLCASITAGAYGQYFGPGTRLTVT.

The CDR3 sequence: CAISAGSSNQPQHF. CDR3 DNA: TGTGCCATCAGTGCGGGCAGTAGCAATCAGCCCCAGCATTTT. The chain links TRBV10-3 to TRBJ1-5, with D unresolved. V lost 4 bases, J lost 0 bases, and 7 bases lay in between. The germline CDR1 and CDR2 sequences are ENHRY and SYGVKD. The length of the CDR3 is 14 residues.

The chain links TRBV29-1 to TRBJ2-1, with 8 bases lining up with TRBD2. V was clipped by 6 bases and J by 6 bases; unmatched bases: 13. This CDR3 contains 15 residues. Germline CDR1 and CDR2: SQVTM and ANQGSEA. CDR3 sequence (DNA): TGCAGCGTGGACGACGGGAGGGCCCTCGTCAATGAGCAGTTCTTC. Translation: CSVDDGRALVNEQFF.

The genes are TRBV5-1 and TRBJ2-2; a weak D match, TRBD2 (5 bases). The germline V gene encodes CDR1 SGHRS and CDR2 YFSETQ. This CDR3 comprises 16 residues. Trimming shortened V by 0 bases and J by 4 bases, and 13 bases separated the two germline ends. Here the CDR3 DNA reads TGCGCCAGCAGCTTGGCCGTTAGCGTAGGCACCGGGGAGCTGTTTTTT. Translation gives CASSLAVSVGTGELFF.

V and J are TRBV7-8 and TRBJ2-7; 7 positions match TRBD2. This CDR3 has 14 amino acids. From germline, CDR1 is SGHVS and CDR2 FQNEAQ. The ends lost 5 bases at V and 3 bases at J; junction bases unmatched: 7. The chain's CDR3 is CASSMTSNLYEQYF. CDR3 DNA: TGTGCCAGCAGCATGACTAGCAACCTCTACGAGCAGTACTTC.

This chain joins TRBV25-1 and TRBJ1-4; D is undetermined. Trimming pared 1 base from V and 0 bases from J, leaving 6 bases between. Looked up from germline, CDR1 is MGHDK and CDR2 is SYGVNS. This CDR3 comprises 15 residues. In DNA form, the CDR3 reads TGTGCCAGCAGTGAATTCAGGCCAACTAATGAAAAACTGTTTTTT. This codes for CASSEFRPTNEKLFF.

The rearrangement joins TRBV27 to TRBJ2-3; no clear D gene. The CDR3 contains 15 residues. V lost 2 bases and J 0 bases, leaving 9 bases between the germline ends. The germline gives CDR1 MNHEY, CDR2 SMNVEV (reference sequence). CDR3 sequence (DNA): TGTGCCAGCAGTTTAGGGGAATCTAGCACAGATACGCAGTATTTT. It translates to CASSLGESSTDTQYF.

The genes are TRBV10-3 and TRBJ2-1; the D gene could be TRBD1 or TRBD2 (5 bases each). V was clipped by 6 bases and J by 8 bases, with 14 bases between them. CDR3 length: 13 amino acids. The germline gives CDR1 ENHRY, CDR2 SYGVKD. The CDR3 region has the DNA TGTGCCATCAGGGGGGTGGGGAGCGATGAGCAGTTCTTC. This translates into CAIRGVGSDEQFF.

This chain joins TRBV28 and TRBJ1-2; 10 positions match TRBD1. CDR1 and CDR2 (germline): MDHEN, SYDVKM. Germline trimming cut 2 bases from V and 3 bases from J; bases unmatched to any gene: 6. The length of the CDR3 is 16 residues. The CDR3 loop is CASSLTDRGLYYGYTF. The CDR3 DNA sequence: TGTGCCAGCAGTTTAACCGACAGGGGGCTCTACTATGGCTACACCTTC.

The gene calls are TRBV6-5 and TRBJ1-5; TRBD1 aligns across 11 bases. Germline trimming cut 6 bases from V and 6 bases from J; bases unmatched to any gene: 4. The CDR3 has 14 residues. Germline V CDR1 and CDR2: MNHEY, SVGAGI. The CDR3 nucleotides read TGTGCCAGCAGCAGGACAGGGGGCGGTCAGCCCCAGCATTTT. Its translation is CASSRTGGGQPQHF.

V gene TRBV12-5 combines with J gene TRBJ2-7; D uncertain. The CDR3 extends over 12 amino acids. The germline gives CDR1 LGHNT, CDR2 FRNRAP. V lost 5 bases to trimming and J lost 5 bases, with 10 bases between them. The CDR3 loop reads CASGRDRDEQYF. Here the CDR3 DNA reads TGTGCTAGTGGTCGTGACCGGGACGAGCAGTACTTC.

This clone was observed a handful of times. The rearrangement links TRBV29-1 to TRBJ1-1, with D tentatively TRBD1 (5 bases). V was cut by 7 bases and J by 0 bases, with 12 bases left in between. The CDR3 length is 13 residues. In germline, CDR1 is SQVTM, CDR2 ANQGSEA. The CDR3 spells CSAAKGMNTEAFF. The CDR3 DNA reads TGCAGCGCAGCCAAGGGGATGAACACTGAAGCTTTCTTT.

This chain joins TRBV24-1 and TRBJ1-2, with unresolved D. Trimming removed 3 bases at V and 8 bases at J, with 15 bases between. The CDR3 spans 14 residues. Germline CDR1 is KGHDR and CDR2 is SFDVKD. The CDR3 loop reads CATSDPSRERGYTF. The CDR3 bases are TGTGCCACCAGTGATCCCTCACGAGAGCGCGGCTACACCTTC.

The gene calls are TRBV6-2 or TRBV6-3 and TRBJ2-1; 10 bases fit TRBD2. With V trimmed by 2 bases and J by 10 bases, 8 bases remained unmatched. This CDR3 is built from 15 residues. Germline values: CDR1 MNHEY, CDR2 SVGEGT. CDR3 loop: CASSYRLAGAGEQFF. CDR3 DNA sequence: TGTGCCAGCAGTTACCGGCTAGCGGGAGCTGGGGAGCAGTTCTTC.